This TCR beta chain was sequenced during a study of blood T cell repertoires in COVID-19. About the research overall: Samples of COVID-19 (acute and convalescent) were obtained from the United States, Italy and Spain.

Germline V CDR1 and CDR2: LGHNA, YNFKEQ. The J segment lost 3 bases and the V segment lost 4 bases, leaving 5 bases of the junction unmatched. The CDR3 consists of 16 residues. Generated by immunoSEQ multiplex PCR, the TCRdb table keeps only in-frame clones and is missing some. The sample lists 450,000 to 500,000 clones; approximately 85% were seen once. The source of this sequence is a human donor in a cohort sampled during active COVID-19. The sequenced sample consisted of peripheral blood. The rearrangement joins TRBV4-2 to TRBJ2-3; 12 nucleotides line up with TRBD2. The CDR3 sequence: CASSRTLAGGTDTQYF. CDR3 sequence (DNA): TGTGCCAGCAGCCGGACCCTAGCGGGAGGGACAGATACGCAGTATTTT.